The 25 T cell receptor beta chains listed next were all sequenced from one sample in a study of T cell responses to AZD1222 COVID-19 vaccine. The assay was immunoSEQ multiplex PCR, and TCRdb's table has in-frame clones only and misses some. The sample has fewer than 110,000 clones, 86% seen once. The specimen comprised peripheral blood, sampled on day 0 of AZD1222 vaccination. These receptors were obtained from an adult in good health.

The chain uses TRBV28 and TRBJ1-5, with 9 positions matching TRBD1. Per the germline V gene, CDR1 is MDHEN and CDR2 is SYDVKM. The CDR3 runs to 14 residues. V shed 7 bases, J shed 4 bases, and the junction held 5 bases outside the gene matches. The DNA for the CDR3 is TGTGCCAGCATCCAAGGACAGGGGAATCAGCCCCAGCATTTT. The encoded protein is CASIQGQGNQPQHF.

The chain couples TRBV5-5 to TRBJ2-2; unclear D gene. The V end was cut by 0 bases, the J end by 0 bases, with 9 bases between. CDR3 length equals 16 residues. In germline, CDR1 is SGHKS, CDR2 YYEKEE (reference sequence). The CDR3 DNA reads as TGTGCCAGCAGCTTGGAACGAGGACCGAACACCGGGGAGCTGTTTTTT. It encodes CASSLERGPNTGELFF.

The chain employs TRBV5-4 and TRBJ2-2, with D perhaps matching TRBD1 (7 bases). The CDR3 has 16 amino acids. Trimming left V 4 bases short and J 4 bases short, with 17 bases between. CDR1 SGHNT and CDR2 YYREEE come from the germline V gene (reference sequence). CDR3 sequence: CASSPPGGLGTGELFF. CDR3 nucleotide sequence: TGTGCCAGCAGCCCCCCAGGGGGGCTTGGCACCGGGGAGCTGTTTTTT.

The chain has TRBV4-3 and TRBJ2-3, with no clear D. Trimming stripped 0 bases from V and 11 bases from J, with 15 bases between. CDR3 size: 14 residues. Germline V lookup: CDR1 LGHNA, CDR2 YSLEER. The CDR3 DNA is TGCGCCAGCAGCCAAGATACGGGTCGTAGCATGCAGTATTTT. Protein product: CASSQDTGRSMQYF.

The chain combines TRBV15 with TRBJ1-1; tentatively, D is TRBD1 (5 bases). The CDR3 consists of 14 residues. V shed 6 bases and J shed 1 base, with 12 bases lying between them. Per the germline V gene, CDR1 is LNHNV and CDR2 is YYDKDF (reference sequence). CDR3 bases: TGTGCCACCAGTCAGTCTCAGGGGAACACTGAAGCTTTCTTT. Its translation: CATSQSQGNTEAFF.

The rearrangement links TRBV28 to TRBJ2-3; D is uncertain. Germline-derived CDR1 and CDR2 are MDHEN and SYDVKM. This CDR3 contains 14 residues. V lost 11 bases, J lost 6 bases, and 21 bases lay in between. The CDR3 sequence: CAETDPGEYDTQYF. The CDR3 DNA reads as TGTGCCGAGACCGATCCCGGCGAATATGATACGCAGTATTTT.

The chain employs TRBV28 and TRBJ1-1, with D possibly being TRBD1 (5 bases). Trimming shortened V by 6 bases and J by 2 bases, and 13 bases separated the two germline ends. The CDR3 covers 14 residues. CDR1 and CDR2 (germline): MDHEN, SYDVKM. CDR3 amino acids: CASREDRFNTEAFF. The CDR3 coding sequence is TGTGCCAGCAGGGAAGACAGATTCAACACTGAAGCTTTCTTT.

This chain joins TRBV19 and TRBJ2-3, with D maybe TRBD2 (6 bases). The CDR3 extends over 15 amino acids. Trimming took off 4 bases at V and 8 bases at J, with 19 bases between the two ends. Germline-derived CDR1 and CDR2 are LNHDA and SQIVND (reference sequence). CDR3 in amino acids: CASSRGAGRTPTQYF. DNA of the CDR3: TGTGCCAGTAGTAGAGGGGCAGGGAGGACTCCTACGCAGTATTTT. The entire variable domain, with the rest obtained from reference TRBV19 and TRBJ2-3, is as follows: DGGITQSPKYLFRKEGQNVTLSCEQNLNHDAMYWYRQDPGQGLRLIYYSQIVNDFQKGDIAEGYSVSREKKESFPLTVTSAQKNPTAFYLCASSRGAGRTPTQYFGPGTRLTVL.

This chain uses TRBV3-1 (or the pseudogene TRBV3-2) with TRBJ1-4; D unresolved. The V and J ends lost 0 bases and 7 bases respectively, with 3 bases between them. The CDR3 runs 12 residues. CDR1 and CDR2 (germline): LGHDT, YNNKEL (reference sequence). The CDR3 region has the DNA TGTGCCAGCAGCCAAGATCCTGAAAAACTGTTTTTT. This translates into CASSQDPEKLFF.

This clone was picked up a small number of times. The gene calls are TRBV4-1 and TRBJ2-3; D is ambiguous. The CDR3 length is 14 residues. Germline V gives CDR1 MGHRA, CDR2 YSYEKL. The V end lost 1 base, the J end lost 8 bases, and 13 bases lay between the germline ends. CDR3 DNA: TGCGCCAGCAGCCAAGTTGCCACCGGCAGTACGCAGTATTTT. Encoded protein: CASSQVATGSTQYF.

The genes are TRBV28 and TRBJ1-5, with no clear D. CDR3 length equals 12 residues. The germline CDR1 and CDR2 sequences are MDHEN and SYDVKM. V was trimmed by 7 bases and J by 5 bases, leaving 9 bases between them. In DNA form, the CDR3 reads TGTGCCAGCAAATGGGTAGATCAGCCCCAGCATTTT. Translated: CASKWVDQPQHF. The full variable domain, in which reference TRBV28 and TRBJ1-5 provide the parts outside the CDR3, is DVKVTQSSRYLVKRTGEKVFLECVQDMDHENMFWYRQDPGLGLRLIYFSYDVKMKEKGDIPEGYSVSREKKERFSLILESASTNQTSMYLCASKWVDQPQHFGDGTRLSIL.

V usage is TRBV6-5 and J usage is TRBJ2-1, with 13 bases lining up with TRBD2. The CDR3 extends over 13 amino acids. Germline V gives CDR1 MNHEY, CDR2 SVGAGI. As DNA, the CDR3 is TGTGCAGTTGGGACTAGCGGGAAAAATGAGCAGTTCTTC. This gives the protein CAVGTSGKNEQFF.

The CDR3 protein is CASSFRDRGLGEQFF. The CDR3 coding sequence is TGTGCCAGCAGTTTCCGGGACAGGGGGCTAGGTGAGCAGTTCTTC. The chain carries TRBV6-2 or TRBV6-3 and TRBJ2-1, with 12 bases lining up with TRBD1. The CDR3 has 15 amino acids. V trimming: 4 bases; J trimming: 9 bases; junction bases outside the gene matches: 7. Germline lookup yields CDR1 MNHEY and CDR2 SVGEGT.

The chain uses TRBV7-2 and TRBJ2-7; perhaps TRBD2 as D (6 bases). The CDR3 consists of 18 residues. V shed 5 bases and J shed 5 bases, with 28 bases lying between them. Germline-derived CDR1 and CDR2 are SGHTA and FQGNSA. CDR3 DNA sequence: TGTGCCAGCAGCCTGACTGTAGGAGGGCCCGCGGGTTCGGACGAGCAGTACTTC. Amino acid sequence: CASSLTVGGPAGSDEQYF. Full variable domain (remainder filled in from reference TRBV7-2 and TRBJ2-7): GAGVSQSPSNKVTEKGKDVELRCDPISGHTALYWYRQSLGQGLEFLIYFQGNSAPDKSGLPSDRFSAERTGGSVSTLTIQRTQQEDSAVYLCASSLTVGGPAGSDEQYFGPGTRLTVT.

V is TRBV19 and J is TRBJ2-7; TRBD2 is a possible D gene (5 bases). Germline CDR1 reads LNHDA; CDR2 reads SQIVND (reference sequence). The V and J ends lost 5 bases and 5 bases respectively, with 31 bases between them. The CDR3 has 19 residues. This CDR3 reads CASSRPLRDSPSSSHEQYF. Written as DNA, the CDR3 is TGTGCCAGTAGTCGCCCCCTCCGGGATTCTCCCTCTTCTTCTCACGAGCAGTACTTC.

The J gene is TRBJ2-3, the V gene TRBV19; 10 bases are a match to TRBD2. This CDR3 spans 15 amino acids. The germline V gene has CDR1 LNHDA and CDR2 SQIVND (reference sequence). Germline trimming cut 3 bases from V and 6 bases from J; bases unmatched to any gene: 6. The CDR3 spells CASSIGTGLADTQYF. In DNA form, the CDR3 reads TGTGCCAGTAGTATCGGGACGGGACTAGCGGATACGCAGTATTTT.

This sequence joins TRBV4-1 and TRBJ2-7; no clear D. V was shortened by 3 bases and J by 4 bases, with 16 bases between the two germline ends. CDR3 size: 15 residues. Per the germline V gene, CDR1 is MGHRA and CDR2 is YSYEKL. CDR3 region: CASSQERSRQYEQYF. CDR3 nucleotide sequence: TGCGCCAGCAGCCAGGAGAGGTCTAGGCAATACGAGCAGTACTTC.

This clone occurred once. V gene TRBV7-3 combines with J gene TRBJ2-3; TRBD2 might be the D (6 bases). Trimming left V 0 bases short and J 2 bases short, with 21 bases between. The V gene's germline CDR1 is SGHTA and CDR2 FQGTGA. CDR3 size: 19 residues. The CDR3 region is CASSLTPEPLAEHTDTQYF. The CDR3 region has the DNA TGTGCCAGCAGCTTAACCCCTGAACCCTTAGCGGAACACACAGATACGCAGTATTTT.

The chain joins TRBV7-8 to TRBJ1-2, with a possible D match to TRBD1 (5 bases). Between the trimmed V and J ends, which lost 1 base and 6 bases, there was a span of 9 bases. The germline V gene has CDR1 SGHVS and CDR2 FQNEAQ. This CDR3 comprises 13 residues. CDR3 residues: CASSLVIGDGYTF. In nucleotides, the CDR3 is TGTGCCAGCAGCTTAGTGATAGGGGATGGCTACACCTTC.

CDR3 in DNA: TGTGCCAGCAGCTCGGGACGGACCATGTTGGAAGCTTTCTTT. Protein: CASSSGRTMLEAFF. The rearrangement links TRBV11-2 to TRBJ1-1; tentatively, D is TRBD1 (5 bases). From germline, CDR1 is SGHAT and CDR2 FQNNGV. V was cut by 4 bases and J by 8 bases, with 17 bases left in between. This CDR3 is built from 14 residues.

The rearrangement joins TRBV4-1 to TRBJ2-7; 10 nucleotides agree with TRBD2. V lost 1 base to trimming and J lost 4 bases; unmatched junction nucleotides: 1. Looked up from germline, CDR1 is MGHRA and CDR2 is YSYEKL. The CDR3 covers 14 residues. The CDR3 DNA reads as TGCGCCAGCAGCCAAGGGACTAGCGGATACGAGCAGTACTTC. It yields the protein CASSQGTSGYEQYF.

The chain employs TRBV19 and TRBJ1-2, with TRBD1 matching over 8 bases. The trim removed 6 bases at V and 1 base at J, leaving 7 bases unmatched. The CDR3 loop spans 15 amino acids. Per the germline V gene, CDR1 is LNHDA and CDR2 is SQIVND (reference sequence). The CDR3 bases are TGTGCCAGTAGCGAGACAGGGGCTCTTAACTATGGCTACACCTTC. This gives the protein CASSETGALNYGYTF.

CDR3 loop: CASSIVGTNYEQYF. CDR3 in DNA: TGTGCCAGTAGTATAGTAGGCACCAACTACGAGCAGTACTTC. The V and J genes are TRBV19 and TRBJ2-7; no clear D. CDR3 length: 14 residues. Germline V gene data show CDR1 as LNHDA and CDR2 as SQIVND (reference sequence). Trimming left V 1 base short and J 3 bases short, with 10 bases between.

V is TRBV12-5 and J is TRBJ2-3, with 11 bases identical to TRBD2. The CDR3 consists of 16 residues. The V and J ends lost 6 bases and 3 bases, in that order; junction bases with no gene match: 8. CDR1 LGHNT and CDR2 FRNRAP come from the germline V gene. CDR3 region: CASGRRSSGRTDTQYF. The CDR3 coding sequence is TGTGCTAGTGGCCGGCGCTCTAGCGGGAGGACAGATACGCAGTATTTT. Full variable domain (rest looked up from reference TRBV12-5 and TRBJ2-3): DARVTQTPRHKVTEMGQEVTMRCQPILGHNTVFWYRQTMMQGLELLAYFRNRAPLDDSGMPKDRFSAEMPDATLATLKIQPSEPRDSAVYFCASGRRSSGRTDTQYFGPGTRLTVL.

The rearrangement links TRBV25-1 to TRBJ1-1; 11 bases are shared with TRBD1. Germline assignment: CDR1 MGHDK and CDR2 SYGVNS. The V and J ends lost 8 bases and 6 bases, in that order; junction bases with no gene match: 5. The CDR3 runs to 13 residues. CDR3 region: CASGGQGGSEAFF. The CDR3 nucleotides read TGTGCCAGCGGGGGACAGGGGGGCTCTGAAGCTTTCTTT.